These 3 T cell receptor beta chains were sequenced from one sample in a study of molecular identifiers for immune sequencing clone quantification. TCRdb independently ran MiXCR on the PCR reads; one entry per CDR3 protein. The table includes over 600,000 distinct CDR3 sequences, just under 20% detected once. Source material: naive CD8+ T cells from blood, with Jurkat cell RNA spiked in. Subset here: FACS-sorted CD8+CD4-CCR7+CD45RA+ naive T cells. The receptors here all came from a human donor in good health. Some libraries in this study had Jurkat cell RNA spiked in.

This rearrangement joins TRBV9 to TRBJ1-4, with 7 positions matching TRBD1. CDR3 length equals 15 residues. The germline V gene encodes CDR1 SGDLS and CDR2 YYNGEE. The junction had 9 bases not matched to a gene; V was cut back by 4 bases and J by 6 bases. The CDR3 DNA is TGTGCCAGCAGCACCACAGGGGCCGGGGATGAAAAACTGTTTTTT. It encodes CASSTTGAGDEKLFF.

This clonotype was counted many times. The chain employs TRBV2 and TRBJ2-7; no clear D. Germline V lookup: CDR1 SNHLY, CDR2 FYNNEI. This CDR3 has 12 residues. V shed 3 bases and J shed 5 bases, with 8 bases lying between them. CDR3 sequence reads: CASSDRVNEQYF. Written as DNA, the CDR3 is TGTGCCAGCAGTGACCGAGTTAACGAGCAGTACTTC.

This clonotype occurred a few times. J is TRBJ2-2 and V is TRBV24-1; D not resolved. Germline V lookup: CDR1 KGHDR, CDR2 SFDVKD. V shed 4 bases and J shed 5 bases, with 7 bases lying between them. This CDR3 comprises 13 residues. The CDR3 spells CATSERKTGELFF. CDR3 DNA sequence: TGTGCCACCAGTGAAAGGAAGACCGGGGAGCTGTTTTTT.